The source of this T cell receptor (beta chain) is a study of T cell responses to AZD1222 COVID-19 vaccine listed by TCRdb under 2021. Study-wide context: AZD1222 recipients with second doses at about 4 weeks or about 12 weeks were pooled, because spike-specific TCR depth and breadth did not differ between schedules. TCR sequencing covered 233 trial participants: nearly 210 given two doses of AZD1222 and approximately 26 given two doses of MenACWY control vaccine. Enrollment into the trials was organized by age into subgroups of 18-55, 56-69 and 70-plus years, and those subgroups contained approximately 150, 30 and 60 TCR-sequenced participants, respectively.

The label giving this sample's time point can be read as: baseline before first vaccination. Samples from vaccinated people were obtained from the UK trials COV001 and COV002, which included a single-blind randomized controlled phase 2/3 trial of AZD1222 (ChAdOx1 nCoV-19) in healthy adults. For TCRbeta chain sequencing, PBMC samples were collected from trial participants at day 0 and at day 28 after the second dose. The CDR3 regions of human TCRbeta chains were analyzed by immunosequencing. Regarding the original processing steps: TCRs in the repertoires were compared against a reference library of SARS-CoV-2-specific TCRs that had been generated with the MIRA antigen-specificity platform. Breadth was defined as the fraction of unique TCRs that were SARS-CoV-2-associated, and depth was defined as the fraction of total T cells that were SARS-CoV-2-associated. Using the MIRA data, every spike-specific TCR was mapped to the spike region that the TCR reacted to and assigned to either a CD4 or a CD8 class. Log10-transformed breadth and depth values were compared by one-way ANOVA with Sidak's multiple comparisons tests. Held by TCRdb, this immuneACCESS table contains in-frame sequences only and omits some clones. Under half of the omission traces to an unresolved V gene where checked; the cause of the rest is unknown. D and trimming were read from the DNA, whereas the V and J calls and clone size are those reported in that table. This sample has nearly 110,000 clones in its table, and roughly 90% of those were observed once. Over 4.5% of the sample is in the top ten clones.

Here is what the overall study found, with its caveats: The 56-69-year group was small, and its depth increase did not reach significance, likely because of low power. No day 14 peak-response samples were available, so repertoires were characterized only after the peak T cell response. The whole spike protein was spanned by vaccine-associated CD4 TCRs, and dominant responses were seen in regions 160-218 and 743-854. Participants were mostly white British, with more females than males. The authors suggested clonal diversity may have been underestimated. Epitopes outside the regions mutated in the B.1.351 and B.1.1.7 variants were reportedly recognized by nearly half of the unique spike-specific TCRs. Conclusions about previously exposed vaccinees are limited because only six or seven AZD1222 recipients were SARS-CoV-2 seropositive at baseline. A significant rise in spike-specific TCR breadth and depth was observed after two AZD1222 doses relative to day 0 and relative to MenACWY recipients.

The germline V gene yields LGHNA for CDR1 and YNFKEQ for CDR2. Measured from the cysteine to the phenylalanine, the CDR3 is 15 residues long. Only the CDR3 part of the read is kept: 45 bases, read in frame from the first base. V and J lose 0 bases and 8 bases, and a span of 14 bases separates them. Regarding this clone: Its specific antigen is unknown. It has no much larger one-base neighbor in the sample; base qualities were not kept.

Sequenced here: peripheral blood, sampled on day 0 of AZD1222 vaccination. The rearranged segments are TRBV4-2 and TRBJ2-1; no D gene can be assigned with confidence. This TCR derives from an adult in good health. The CDR3 sequence is CASSQDPTERDEQFF. The DNA is as follows: TGTGCCAGCAGCCAAGATCCGACCGAAAGGGATGAGCAGTTCTTC.